This TCR beta chain was recorded in a study of T-cell reconstitution after alpha-beta-depleted transplantation in children. Trimming pared 3 bases from V and 3 bases from J, leaving 17 bases between. CDR1 is SGHRS and CDR2 is YFSETQ in the germline V gene. The CDR3 spans 16 residues. This sample's TCRbeta library carried unique molecular identifier barcodes. TCRdb redid the calling of the PCR reads with MiXCR, one entry per CDR3 protein. This table has under 350,000 distinct CDR3 sequences, roughly 9.5% appearing once. Source: PBMCs from the stem cell graft donor, taken from the stem cell graft. The chain employs TRBV5-1 and TRBJ2-3, with D possibly TRBD1 on 7 matching bases. This sequence was found in a human donor who donated a stem cell graft to a child with SCID. DNA of the CDR3: TGCGCCAGCAGCTCCTTGGGACAGACTAGAACAGATACGCAGTATTTT. Its protein product is CASSSLGQTRTDTQYF.